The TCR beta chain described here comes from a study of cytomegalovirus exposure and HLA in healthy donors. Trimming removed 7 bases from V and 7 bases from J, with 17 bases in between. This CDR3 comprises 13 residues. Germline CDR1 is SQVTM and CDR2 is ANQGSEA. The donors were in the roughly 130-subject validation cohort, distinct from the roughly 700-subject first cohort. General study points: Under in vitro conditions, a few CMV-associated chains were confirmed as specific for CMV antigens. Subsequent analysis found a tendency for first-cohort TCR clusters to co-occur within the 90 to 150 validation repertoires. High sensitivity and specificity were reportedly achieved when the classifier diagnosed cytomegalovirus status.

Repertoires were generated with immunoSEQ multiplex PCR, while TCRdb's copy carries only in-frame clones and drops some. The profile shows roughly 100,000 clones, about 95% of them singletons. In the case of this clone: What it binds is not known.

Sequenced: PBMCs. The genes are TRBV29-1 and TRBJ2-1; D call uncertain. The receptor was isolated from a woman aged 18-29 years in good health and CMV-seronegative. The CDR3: CSGSPQVKNEQFF. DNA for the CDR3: TGCAGCGGCTCACCGCAGGTTAAAAATGAGCAGTTCTTC.